The 27 T cell receptor beta chains in this list originate from one sample, sequenced in a study of tumor-infiltrating lymphocytes in primary liver carcinoma. The source material, 20-30 mg of unsorted bulk tissue, was used to co-extract RNA and DNA. Total RNA (roughly 530 ng) served as template for TCR beta cDNA synthesis primed by a constant-region primer. ARM-PCR was slightly modified, and three nested multiplex PCR rounds with it gave rise to the TCR beta libraries. TRBV1-TRBV30 forward primers paired with a C-beta reverse primer drove the first two PCR rounds, roughly 9 cycles each. Via MiXCR, TCRdb re-called the multiplex PCR reads, giving one row per CDR3 protein. Of around 71,000 distinct CDR3 sequences listed, 65% to 75% are singletons. Sample: liver tumor tissue from sampling region 4. Subset here: tumor region T4, right-lateral pole. Receptor source: a woman between 55 and 75 years old with primary liver carcinoma and hepatitis B virus infection.

This clonotype showed up just once. A read error is possible here, since a much larger clone lies one base away. The rearrangement uses TRBV29-1 and TRBJ2-2; D perhaps matches TRBD1 (6 bases). CDR3 length: 14 amino acids. V was pared by 5 bases and J by 6 bases, with 16 bases between. The V gene's germline CDR1 is SQVTM and CDR2 ANQGSEA. CDR3 residues: CSVWEQGVPGELFF. CDR3 nucleotide sequence: TGCAGCGTTTGGGAACAGGGAGTCCCCGGGGAGCTGTTTTTT.

In regard to this clonotype: A much larger clone is a single base away; this may be a read error. The gene calls are TRBV5-6 and TRBJ2-1; 7 bases line up with TRBD2. The J segment lost 3 bases and the V segment lost 7 bases, leaving 13 bases of the junction unmatched. The CDR3 extends over 16 amino acids. Germline-derived CDR1 and CDR2 are SGHDT and YYEEEE. The CDR3 DNA reads TGTGCCAGCTGGATCGAGGGTGGCGGGAGCTACAATGAGCAGTTCTTC. It specifies CASWIEGGGSYNEQFF.

As regards this clonotype: An end of the junction does not agree with germline; a read error may underlie this. The rearrangement uses TRBV28 and TRBJ1-3; D is ambiguous. This CDR3 has 15 amino acids. Germline V gene sequence: CDR1 MDHEN, CDR2 SYDVKM. Written as DNA, the CDR3 is TGTGCCAGCAGCTTATCGTCGGGTGCCGGGAACACCAAATATTTT. Residues: CASSLSSGAGNTKYF.

The gene calls are TRBV11-2 and TRBJ1-1; no definite D call. Germline V lookup: CDR1 SGHAT, CDR2 FQNNGV. There are 13 residues in the CDR3. Trimming removed 0 bases from V and 9 bases from J, with 11 bases in between. CDR3 DNA: TGTGCCAGCAGCTTAGAGCGGTCTTCCAAAGCTTTCTTT. This sequence encodes CASSLERSSKAFF.

For this clonotype: No conserved phenylalanine or tryptophan is present at the end of the CDR3, so a read error is the likely explanation. The V and J genes are TRBV28 and TRBJ1-1; D ambiguous. Trimming pared 4 bases from V and 5 bases from J, leaving 17 bases between. Germline CDR1 reads MDHEN; CDR2 reads SYDVKM. This CDR3 spans 15 amino acids. Here the CDR3 reads CASSSVRTRRTEAFI. The CDR3 region has the DNA TGTGCCAGCAGTTCCGTAAGAACCCGAAGAACTGAAGCTTTCATT.

Turning to this clonotype: At one boundary the junction diverges from the germline segment, which might be a read error. V is TRBV6-5 and J is TRBJ2-7, with no clear D. Germline V gene sequence: CDR1 MNHEY, CDR2 SVGAGI. The CDR3 spans 15 residues. In DNA, the CDR3 is TGTGCCAACGGTTACTCGATCGCCGGCTTCTACGAGCAGTGCTTC. It encodes CANGYSIAGFYEQCF.

V and J are TRBV6-1 and TRBJ2-3; the D is unclear. Between the trimmed V and J ends, which lost 9 bases and 3 bases, there was a span of 19 bases. The CDR3 has 15 amino acids. The germline V gene encodes CDR1 MNHNS and CDR2 SASEGT. The DNA for the CDR3 is TGTGCCAGTAGAGTAGGTGACATGGTTACAGATACGCAGTATTTT. It is translated as CASRVGDMVTDTQYF.

Comment on this clonotype: With a much larger clone just one base away, this may be a read error. The chain couples TRBV30 to TRBJ1-5, with 11 bases fitting TRBD1. V lost 2 bases and J lost 5; bases outside the gene matches: 14. In germline, CDR1 is GTSNPN, CDR2 SVGIG (reference sequence). The CDR3 spans 18 residues. The DNA for the CDR3 is TGTGCCTGGAGTACCCGATGGGGACAGGGGGTCCGGGATCAGCCCCAGCATTTT. This encodes CAWSTRWGQGVRDQPQHF.

As for this clonotype: Sequence at one end of the junction differs from germline and may be a read error. This chain connects TRBV28 to TRBJ2-1; 8 nucleotides agree with TRBD2. Germline CDR1 is MDHEN and CDR2 is SYDVKM. The CDR3 extends over 15 amino acids. The CDR3: CASSTAGVKICEQFF. CDR3 sequence (DNA): TGTGCCAGCAGTACAGCGGGAGTGAAGATCTGTGAGCAGTTTTTC.

The chain employs TRBV11-3 and TRBJ2-1; perhaps TRBD2 as D (5 bases). Germline V gives CDR1 SGHNT, CDR2 YENEEA. The V end lost 1 base, the J end lost 2 bases, and 15 bases lay between the germline ends. This CDR3 region has 17 residues. The CDR3 sequence is CASSLGLGGLTYNEQFF. The CDR3 DNA sequence: TGTGCCAGCAGCTTAGGGCTCGGCGGACTTACCTACAATGAGCAGTTCTTC.

As for this clonotype: Mismatch with germline at one junction end may stem from a read error. The V and J genes are TRBV11-2 and TRBJ2-1, with D possibly matching TRBD2 (6 bases). The CDR3 is 15 amino acids. Germline V gene data show CDR1 as SGHAT and CDR2 as FQNNGV. This CDR3 reads CASILDGSLLNEQFF. In nucleotides, the CDR3 is TGTGCGAGCATCTTAGACGGGAGTCTCCTCAATGAGCAGTTCTTC.

This clonotype was counted many times. The V gene is TRBV7-8, the J gene TRBJ1-1, with unresolved D. The germline CDR1 and CDR2 sequences are SGHVS and FQNEAQ. CDR3 length: 14 residues. V was shortened by 1 base and J by 1 base, with 7 bases between the two germline ends. The CDR3 nucleotides read TGTGCCAGCAGCTTAGTGGCAGGGAACACTGAAGCTTTCTTT. Its translation is CASSLVAGNTEAFF.

The V call is TRBV5-6, the J call TRBJ2-7; TRBD2 aligns across 7 bases. The germline CDR1 and CDR2 sequences are SGHDT and YYEEEE. Losses at the gene ends were 6 bases for V and 3 bases for J; bases not matched to a gene: 12. This CDR3 comprises 15 residues. The DNA for the CDR3 is TGTGCCAGCACCGGGATCCCGGGGGGACTCTACGAGCAGTACTTC. It encodes CASTGIPGGLYEQYF.

This clonotype was seen repeatedly, ten times or more. The chain employs TRBV6-6 and TRBJ2-3, with D perhaps matching TRBD1 (5 bases). CDR1 and CDR2 from the germline V gene are MNHNY and SVGAGI (reference sequence). This CDR3 is built from 13 residues. V was cut by 5 bases and J by 5 bases, with 11 bases left in between. The CDR3 loop reads CASSTIRGDTQYF. The CDR3, as DNA: TGTGCCAGCAGTACAATTAGGGGAGATACGCAGTATTTT.

V and J are TRBV29-1 and TRBJ2-7; 9 bases are a match to TRBD1. The CDR3 loop spans 14 amino acids. In germline, CDR1 is SQVTM, CDR2 ANQGSEA. Trimming at V came to 6 bases and at J to 4 bases, leaving 10 bases not matched to a gene. This chain's CDR3 is CSVRRDREGYEQYF. The CDR3, as DNA: TGCAGCGTCAGAAGGGACAGGGAGGGTTACGAGCAGTACTTC.

This clonotype was counted a few times. The chain recombines TRBV11-2 with TRBJ1-2, with D possibly being TRBD1 (5 bases). Germline V gives CDR1 SGHAT, CDR2 FQNNGV. CDR3 size: 13 residues. The CDR3 region is CASSPGTEYGYTF. CDR3 DNA sequence: TGTGCTAGTAGTCCCGGGACGGAATATGGCTACACCTTC.

The chain uses TRBV7-2 and TRBJ2-7, with TRBD1 matching over 7 bases. The CDR3 loop spans 15 amino acids. J was trimmed by 3 bases and V by 1 base; bases with no gene match: 6. Looked up from germline, CDR1 is SGHTA and CDR2 is FQGNSA. The CDR3 DNA is TGTGCCAGCAGCTTAGGAGGGGGCGCGGGCTACGAGCAGTACTTC. Protein sequence: CASSLGGGAGYEQYF.

Of note for this clonotype: It may be a read error: a sequence one base away is much more abundant. This chain links TRBV28 with TRBJ1-5; 9 bases match TRBD1. The CDR3 loop spans 13 amino acids. V gave up 6 bases and J gave up 8 bases; unmatched junction bases: 5. Per germline, CDR1 MDHEN and CDR2 SYDVKM. Written as DNA, the CDR3 is TGTGCCAGCAGGCGGACAGGGGTTAAGCCCCAGCATTTT. Its translation is CASRRTGVKPQHF.

Points on this clonotype: A much larger clone lies a single base off, so this may be a read error. The chain is built from TRBV5-1 and TRBJ2-4; either TRBD1 or TRBD2 may supply D (6 bases each). The CDR3 contains 14 residues. V lost 7 bases and J lost 8, with 19 bases in between. CDR1 and CDR2 from the germline V gene are SGHRS and YFSETQ. The CDR3 DNA is TGCGCCAGCGGTTGGAAGGGGGGCGAGGACATTCAGTACTTC. Protein sequence: CASGWKGGEDIQYF.

About this clonotype itself: A much bigger clone sits one base away, suggesting this may be a read error. J is TRBJ2-5 and V is TRBV5-1; TRBD2 is a possible D gene (5 bases). The CDR3 is 12 amino acids. Germline V gene lookup returns CDR1 SGHRS and CDR2 YFSETQ. For the CDR3, the DNA is TGCGCCAACAGCCCAGCGGAAGAGACCCAGTACTTC. Encoded protein: CANSPAEETQYF.

Note on this clonotype: The conserved phenylalanine or tryptophan normally closing the CDR3 is absent here, so this likely arose from a read error. The rearrangement joins TRBV5-1 to TRBJ1-4; D gene unclear. Trimming pared 2 bases from V and 6 bases from J, leaving 8 bases between. In germline, CDR1 is SGHRS, CDR2 YFSETQ. This CDR3 has 13 residues. The chain's CDR3 is CASSLGGDEKLFL. CDR3 bases: TGCGCCAGCAGCTTAGGTGGCGATGAAAAACTGTTTCTT.

As for this clonotype: This could be a read error, since a much larger clone is one nucleotide away. The chain has TRBV7-8 and TRBJ2-5, with 10 bases lining up with TRBD2. V lost 5 bases to trimming and J lost 7 bases; unmatched junction nucleotides: 13. CDR3 length: 16 amino acids. Germline-derived CDR1 and CDR2 are SGHVS and FQNEAQ. CDR3 region: CASSLSGLAGVPTQYF. CDR3 coding DNA: TGTGCCAGCAGCCTCTCAGGGCTAGCGGGAGTCCCGACCCAGTACTTC.

In the case of this clonotype: One base away lies a much larger clone, so this may be a sequencing read error. The gene calls are TRBV29-1 and TRBJ2-6; D is unresolved. This CDR3 region has 15 residues. Germline V gene data show CDR1 as SQVTM and CDR2 as ANQGSEA. Trimming removed 4 bases from V and 4 bases from J, with 14 bases in between. The CDR3 sequence: CSVADHLTGANVLTF. The CDR3, as DNA: TGCAGCGTTGCTGACCACCTGACGGGGGCCAACGTCCTGACTTTC.

The chain is built from TRBV28 and TRBJ2-5; D may be TRBD1 (6 bases). From germline, CDR1 is MDHEN and CDR2 SYDVKM. V lost 7 bases to trimming and J lost 7 bases, with 10 bases between them. The CDR3 is made up of 11 amino acids. This CDR3 is CASNVGGTQYF. In DNA, the CDR3 is TGTGCCAGCAATGTAGGGGGGACCCAGTACTTC.

Comments on this clonotype: A read error may produce the germline difference seen at one junction end. This rearrangement joins TRBV11-2 to TRBJ2-1, with 7 bases lining up with TRBD1. Germline V lookup: CDR1 SGHAT, CDR2 FQNNGV. The CDR3 spans 17 residues. The CDR3 DNA reads as TGTGCCGGCAGCCTAGGTCGACAGGGTATCCCCTACAATGAGCAGTTCTTC. It yields the protein CAGSLGRQGIPYNEQFF.

The chain has TRBV21-1 and TRBJ2-3; the table names TRBD2, a call not compared with the DNA. TRBV21-1 is given as a pseudogene. CDR3 length equals 20 residues. As DNA, the CDR3 is TGTACCAGGAGCGAAGGCCTACTAGCGGGAGGTGGGAGTGGCACAGATACGCAGTATTTT. Translated, it gives CTRSEGLLAGGGSGTDTQYF.

With respect to this clonotype: The CDR3 carries no conserved terminal phenylalanine or tryptophan, so it likely arises from a read error. V gene TRBV30 combines with J gene TRBJ1-1; D remains ambiguous. Trimming shortened V by 0 bases and J by 4 bases, and 6 bases separated the two germline ends. In germline, CDR1 is GTSNPN, CDR2 SVGIG (reference sequence). CDR3 length equals 12 residues. CDR3 region: CAWSVGSTEAFL. CDR3 DNA: TGTGCCTGGAGTGTAGGTAGCACTGAAGCTTTCCTT.